These 9 T cell receptor beta chains were sequenced from one sample in a study of cytomegalovirus exposure and HLA in healthy donors. The PCR employed 60 Vbeta primers together with 13 Jbeta primers. The method was immunoSEQ multiplex PCR; TCRdb's version includes in-frame clones alone and lacks a portion of them. The sample shows more than 250,000 clones, around 90% of them seen only once. Sequenced: PBMCs. These receptors were taken from a woman between 18 and 30 years old in good health and CMV-seronegative.

The chain carries TRBV10-1 and TRBJ2-2; 8 bases match TRBD1. The CDR3 totals 14 residues. The germline V gene encodes CDR1 WNHNN and CDR2 SYGVQD (reference sequence). With 8 bases clipped from V and 8 bases from J, the junction kept 10 bases outside the gene matches. The CDR3 nucleotides are TGCGCCAGCCCCCGCCCCCAGGGGGCGGGGGAGCTGTTTTTT. This gives the protein CASPRPQGAGELFF.

The chain combines TRBV4-1 with TRBJ2-2; 7 positions agree with TRBD2. Germline V CDR1 and CDR2: MGHRA, YSYEKL. V was pared by 0 bases and J by 7 bases, with 5 bases of the junction left unmatched. The CDR3 has 15 amino acids. DNA for the CDR3: TGCGCCAGCAGCCAAGATGGGAGGGCAAGCGGGGAGCTGTTTTTT. This gives the protein CASSQDGRASGELFF.

The chain joins TRBV9 to TRBJ2-3, with D maybe TRBD2 (7 bases). The germline V and J ends were trimmed by 0 bases and 5 bases, with 13 bases remaining between them. Germline loops: CDR1 SGDLS, CDR2 YYNGEE. The CDR3 extends over 15 amino acids. CDR3 coding DNA: TGTGCCAGCAGCGTAGTTTGGGGGGGGCAAGATACGCAGTATTTT. Residues: CASSVVWGGQDTQYF. Full variable domain (outside the CDR3, taken from reference TRBV9 and TRBJ2-3): DSGVTQTPKHLITATGQRVTLRCSPRSGDLSVYWYQQSLDQGLQFLIQYYNGEERAKGNILERFSAQQFPDLHSELNLSSLELGDSALYFCASSVVWGGQDTQYFGPGTRLTVL.

The CDR3 spells CASSHRQGARYEQYF. The CDR3 coding sequence is TGTGCCAGCAGCCACAGACAGGGGGCGCGGTACGAGCAGTACTTC. V and J are TRBV7-9 and TRBJ2-7, with 10 positions matching TRBD1. The V segment lost 5 bases and the J segment 4 bases; nucleotides outside the gene matches: 8. The germline V gene has CDR1 SEHNR and CDR2 FQNEAQ (reference sequence). The CDR3 length is 15 residues.

In DNA form, the CDR3 reads TGCGCCAGCAGCGTCGCCCGGGACAGGGGGGAACCCCTCCACTTT. This translates into CASSVARDRGEPLHF. V usage is TRBV5-1 and J usage is TRBJ1-6; 11 bases agree with TRBD1. The length of the CDR3 is 15 residues. Looked up from germline, CDR1 is SGHRS and CDR2 is YFSETQ. Unmatched junction bases numbered 9, after V lost 4 bases and J lost 12 bases.

V gene TRBV9 combines with J gene TRBJ1-2; the D gene is possibly TRBD1 (5 bases). Germline loops: CDR1 SGDLS, CDR2 YYNGEE. Trimming cost V 6 bases and J 8 bases, with 14 bases left between them. The CDR3 covers 12 residues. This chain's CDR3 is CASNQGVGGYTF. Here the CDR3 DNA reads TGTGCCAGCAACCAGGGTGTGGGGGGCTACACCTTC.

This chain links TRBV25-1 with TRBJ2-7, with 12 bases fitting TRBD1. Per the germline V gene, CDR1 is MGHDK and CDR2 is SYGVNS. CDR3 size: 15 residues. J was trimmed by 7 bases and V by 8 bases; bases with no gene match: 12. The CDR3 loop reads CASGGRGTGGDEQYF. The CDR3 nucleotides read TGTGCCAGCGGAGGAAGAGGGACAGGGGGCGATGAGCAGTACTTC.

This sequence joins TRBV19 and TRBJ1-3, with D unclear. The germline CDR1 and CDR2 sequences are LNHDA and SQIVND (reference sequence). CDR3 length: 14 residues. V lost 3 bases and J 3 bases, leaving 9 bases between the germline ends. CDR3 region: CASSIRGNGNTIYF. For the CDR3, the DNA is TGTGCCAGTAGTATTCGGGGAAATGGAAACACCATATATTTT.

The chain combines TRBV5-1 with TRBJ1-1; TRBD1 aligns across 7 bases. The CDR3 consists of 15 residues. The J segment lost 7 bases and the V segment lost 0 bases, leaving 9 bases of the junction unmatched. Germline CDR1 SGHRS, CDR2 YFSETQ. CDR3 bases: TGCGCCAGCAGCTTGGGACAGGGTAATTGGGATGAAGCTTTCTTT. Translation: CASSLGQGNWDEAFF.